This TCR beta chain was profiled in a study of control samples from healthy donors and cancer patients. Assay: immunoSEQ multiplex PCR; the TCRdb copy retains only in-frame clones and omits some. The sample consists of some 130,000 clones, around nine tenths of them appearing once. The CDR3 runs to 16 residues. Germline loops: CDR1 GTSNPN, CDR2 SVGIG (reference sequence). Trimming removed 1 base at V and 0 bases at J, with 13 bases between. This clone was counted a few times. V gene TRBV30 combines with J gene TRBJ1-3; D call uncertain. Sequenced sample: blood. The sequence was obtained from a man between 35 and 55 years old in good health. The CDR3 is CAWSAPGFYSGNTIYF. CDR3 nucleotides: TGTGCCTGGAGTGCACCTGGGTTTTACTCTGGAAACACCATATATTTT. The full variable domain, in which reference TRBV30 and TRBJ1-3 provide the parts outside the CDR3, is SQTIHQWPATLVQPVGSPLSLECTVEGTSNPNLYWYRQAAGRGLQLLFYSVGIGQISSEVPQNLSASRPQDRQFILSSKKLLLSDSGFYLCAWSAPGFYSGNTIYFGEGSWLTVV.